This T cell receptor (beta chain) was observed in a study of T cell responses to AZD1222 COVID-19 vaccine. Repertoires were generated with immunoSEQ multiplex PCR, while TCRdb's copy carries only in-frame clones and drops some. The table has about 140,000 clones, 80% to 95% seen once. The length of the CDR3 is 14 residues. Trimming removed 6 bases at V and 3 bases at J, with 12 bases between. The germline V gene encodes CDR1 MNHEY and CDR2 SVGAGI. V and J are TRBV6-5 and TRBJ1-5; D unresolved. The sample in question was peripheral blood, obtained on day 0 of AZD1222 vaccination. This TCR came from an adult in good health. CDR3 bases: TGTGCCAGCAGCATTGGTGGTTTCAATCAGCCCCAGCATTTT. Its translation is CASSIGGFNQPQHF.